Listed here are 19 T cell receptor beta chains from one sample, sequenced in a study. TCRdb used MiXCR to reprocess the 5' RACE reads, holding one entry per CDR3 protein. Of 7,500 to 10,000 distinct CDR3 sequences listed, about a quarter are singletons. Tregs were sorted as CD4+CD25+CD127-/low cells. Sequenced: Tregs sorted from blood. The receptors were sampled from a female donor with breast cancer.

This clonotype was seen a single time. The junction and the germline gene differ at one end; a read error may be behind it. The genes are TRBV20-1 and TRBJ2-1, with 11 bases identical to TRBD2. The CDR3 is 14 amino acids. Germline CDR1 DFQATT, CDR2 SNEGSKA (reference sequence). CDR3 bases: TGCAGTGCTGGAGAACTAGCGGGAGCGGAGGAGCAGTTCTTC. Protein sequence: CSAGELAGAEEQFF.

This clonotype came up many times. This chain links TRBV5-1 with TRBJ2-3; D not certain. V was clipped by 0 bases and J by 0 bases, with 5 bases between them. CDR1 and CDR2 from the germline V gene are SGHRS and YFSETQ. The CDR3 sequence is 14 residues long. DNA for the CDR3: TGCGCCAGCAGCTTGGGAGGTAGCACAGATACGCAGTATTTT. It codes for CASSLGGSTDTQYF. The complete variable domain, with remaining parts taken from reference TRBV5-1 and TRBJ2-3, reads KAGVTQTPRYLIKTRGQQVTLSCSPISGHRSVSWYQQTPGQGLQFLFEYFSETQRNKGNFPGRFSGRQFSNSRSEMNVSTLELGDSALYLCASSLGGSTDTQYFGPGTRLTVL.

By sample share, this clonotype is medium-sized. The chain is built from TRBV9 and TRBJ1-1; 9 bases are a match to TRBD1. Germline V CDR1 and CDR2: SGDLS, YYNGEE. V lost 0 bases to trimming and J lost 10 bases; unmatched junction nucleotides: 7. The CDR3 has 14 residues. CDR3 DNA: TGTGCCAGCAGCGTAGACGGGACAGGGTGGGGAGCTTTCTTT. This encodes CASSVDGTGWGAFF.

This clonotype counts as medium-sized (0.01 to 0.1%). The J gene is TRBJ1-1, the V gene TRBV20-1; D is ambiguous. The V end lost 0 bases, the J end lost 5 bases, and 7 bases lay between the germline ends. The V gene's germline CDR1 is DFQATT and CDR2 SNEGSKA (reference sequence). The CDR3 has 12 residues. The CDR3 DNA follows: TGCAGTGCTAGAGAATGGGTAACTGAAGCTTTCTTT. This codes for CSAREWVTEAFF.

This chain joins TRBV20-1 and TRBJ1-5; the D gene is possibly TRBD1 (5 bases). Trimming pared 2 bases from V and 14 bases from J, leaving 16 bases between. Per the germline V gene, CDR1 is DFQATT and CDR2 is SNEGSKA (reference sequence). The CDR3 runs to 12 residues. The chain's CDR3 is CSARRGVYNEHF. For the CDR3, the DNA is TGCAGTGCTAGAAGAGGGGTCTACAATGAGCATTTT.

There are many counts of this clonotype. V and J are TRBV7-8 and TRBJ2-1; weak D call: TRBD2 (6 bases). The CDR3 is 14 amino acids. Germline CDR1 SGHVS, CDR2 FQNEAQ. The V gene lost 5 bases and the J gene lost 7 bases, with 15 bases spanning the gap. In DNA, the CDR3 is TGTGCCAGCAGCCCCGGGGGATCGCGGAATGAGCAGTTCTTC. As protein: CASSPGGSRNEQFF.

With regard to this clonotype: This CDR3 fails to terminate in the conserved phenylalanine or tryptophan, so it likely reflects a read error. The J gene is TRBJ1-1, the V gene TRBV15, with D unresolved. Germline V CDR1 and CDR2: LNHNV, YYDKDF (reference sequence). Trimming removed 6 bases at V and 5 bases at J, with 13 bases between. The CDR3 covers 13 residues. The DNA for the CDR3 is TGTGCCACCAGAACCGGGGTTGGGACTGAAGCTTTCGTT. Protein product: CATRTGVGTEAFV.

The chain carries TRBV6-5 and TRBJ1-1; the match to TRBD1 covers 7 bases. Germline V CDR1 and CDR2: MNHEY, SVGAGI. The junction had 5 bases not matched to a gene; V was cut back by 6 bases and J by 7 bases. CDR3 size: 12 residues. As DNA, the CDR3 is TGTGCCAGCAGCCCACAGGGGATTGAAGCTTTCTTT. Its protein product is CASSPQGIEAFF.

This clonotype was observed many times. The chain combines TRBV20-1 with TRBJ2-1; 10 bases match TRBD2. Per germline, CDR1 DFQATT and CDR2 SNEGSKA (reference sequence). The CDR3 sequence is 15 residues long. Trimming took 6 bases from V and 6 from J; bases not matched to a gene: 11. The CDR3 nucleotides are TGCAGTGCCCAGGGGACTAGCGCCAAGCGCAATGAGCAGTTCTTC. Translation gives CSAQGTSAKRNEQFF.

This clonotype is labeled large. The CDR3 DNA follows: TGCGCCAGCAGCTTGAGCACCGGGACAACCTACGAGCAGTACTTC. Translating gives CASSLSTGTTYEQYF. This rearrangement joins TRBV5-1 to TRBJ2-7; possibly TRBD1 for D (6 bases). V lost 1 base, J lost 2 bases, and 13 bases lay in between. Germline V gene data show CDR1 as SGHRS and CDR2 as YFSETQ. CDR3 length: 15 residues.

This clonotype came up many times. This chain uses TRBV11-2 with TRBJ1-1, with TRBD1 matching 7 bases. The CDR3 spans 15 residues. The germline gives CDR1 SGHAT, CDR2 FQNNGV. V dropped 5 bases and J dropped 0; count of bases not matched to a gene: 6. CDR3 loop: CASSPDQGVNTEAFF. CDR3 bases: TGTGCCAGCAGCCCGGACCAGGGGGTGAACACTGAAGCTTTCTTT.

This clonotype was seen ten or more times. This chain connects TRBV20-1 to TRBJ2-7, with 9 bases aligning to TRBD2. The CDR3 has 14 amino acids. The ends lost 3 bases at V and 2 bases at J; junction bases unmatched: 5. Germline V gives CDR1 DFQATT, CDR2 SNEGSKA (reference sequence). CDR3 coding DNA: TGCAGTGCTAGGTGGGCTAGCGGGGCCTACGAGCAGTACTTC. It codes for CSARWASGAYEQYF.

The count of this clonotype is one. A read error may account for a junction end that differs from germline. The CDR3 DNA reads TGTGCCAGCAGCCGCGGACTTCCTTGGGACTTC. This codes for CASSRGLPWDF. The chain joins TRBV28 to TRBJ2-7, with D perhaps matching TRBD2 (5 bases). CDR1 is MDHEN, CDR2 SYDVKM, per germline. The CDR3 sequence is 11 residues long.

This chain uses TRBV20-1 with TRBJ1-5, with D perhaps matching TRBD1 (5 bases). CDR1 is DFQATT, CDR2 SNEGSKA, per germline (reference sequence). CDR3 length: 14 residues. The V and J ends lost 1 base and 6 bases respectively, with 13 bases between them. CDR3 DNA sequence: TGCAGTGCTAGAGCTCAGAGAGGGACTCAGCCCCAGCATTTT. This translates into CSARAQRGTQPQHF.

In this sample, this clonotype turned up many times. J is TRBJ2-1 and V is TRBV20-1; D is ambiguous. CDR3 length: 16 residues. The germline gives CDR1 DFQATT, CDR2 SNEGSKA (reference sequence). V lost 2 bases, J lost 7 bases, and 21 bases lay in between. The CDR3 nucleotides read TGCAGTGCTAGAAGGGTACTCCGAAGGAGTGGTAATGAGCAGTTCTTC. Protein sequence: CSARRVLRRSGNEQFF.

This clonotype was seen repeatedly, ten times or more. The genes are TRBV6-1 and TRBJ1-4, with TRBD1 matching 10 bases. The germline V gene has CDR1 MNHNS and CDR2 SASEGT. Losses at the gene ends were 9 bases for V and 6 bases for J; bases not matched to a gene: 4. This CDR3 is built from 13 residues. The CDR3 protein is CASRDRGDEKLFF. As DNA, the CDR3 is TGTGCCAGTCGGGACAGGGGTGATGAAAAACTGTTTTTT.

This clonotype is labeled as medium-sized. The chain employs TRBV27 and TRBJ2-1, with TRBD1 matching over 11 bases. Looked up from germline, CDR1 is MNHEY and CDR2 is SMNVEV (reference sequence). Trimming at V came to 3 bases and at J to 12 bases, leaving 10 bases not matched to a gene. This CDR3 is 15 amino acids long. The CDR3 is CASSFVGTGGSWQFF. The CDR3 coding sequence is TGTGCCAGCAGTTTTGTCGGGACAGGGGGAAGTTGGCAGTTCTTC.

This clonotype was recorded many times. The chain has TRBV12-3 or TRBV12-4 and TRBJ2-2, with 9 bases fitting TRBD1. The CDR3 has 15 amino acids. V lost 7 bases to trimming and J lost 2 bases; unmatched junction nucleotides: 5. CDR3 nucleotides: TGTGCCAGCACCATTACAGGGGGCAACACCGGGGAGCTGTTTTTT. Translating gives CASTITGGNTGELFF.

The V call is TRBV7-6, the J call TRBJ2-1, with a possible D match to TRBD1 (6 bases). Germline V gene data show CDR1 as SGHVS and CDR2 as FNYEAQ. There are 15 residues in the CDR3. Trimming pared 5 bases from V and 3 bases from J, leaving 14 bases between. Written as DNA, the CDR3 is TGTGCCAGCAGCATCGTACAGGGATACTACAATGAGCAGTTCTTC. As protein: CASSIVQGYYNEQFF.